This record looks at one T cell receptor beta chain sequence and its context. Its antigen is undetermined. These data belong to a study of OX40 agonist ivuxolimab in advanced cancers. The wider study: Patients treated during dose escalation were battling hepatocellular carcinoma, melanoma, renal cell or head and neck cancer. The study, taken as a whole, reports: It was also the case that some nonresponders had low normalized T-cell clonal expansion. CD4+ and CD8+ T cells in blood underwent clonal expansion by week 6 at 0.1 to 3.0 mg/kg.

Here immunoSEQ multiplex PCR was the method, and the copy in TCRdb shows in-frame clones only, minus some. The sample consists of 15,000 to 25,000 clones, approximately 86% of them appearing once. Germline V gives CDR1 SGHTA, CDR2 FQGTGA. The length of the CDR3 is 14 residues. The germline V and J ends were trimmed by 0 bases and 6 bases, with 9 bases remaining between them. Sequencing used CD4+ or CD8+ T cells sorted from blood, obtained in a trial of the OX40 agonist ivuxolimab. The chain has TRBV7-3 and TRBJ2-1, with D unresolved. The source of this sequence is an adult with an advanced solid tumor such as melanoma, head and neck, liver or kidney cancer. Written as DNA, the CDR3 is TGTGCCAGCAGCTTAACGATCGGCCCCAATGAGCAGTTCTTC. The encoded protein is CASSLTIGPNEQFF.